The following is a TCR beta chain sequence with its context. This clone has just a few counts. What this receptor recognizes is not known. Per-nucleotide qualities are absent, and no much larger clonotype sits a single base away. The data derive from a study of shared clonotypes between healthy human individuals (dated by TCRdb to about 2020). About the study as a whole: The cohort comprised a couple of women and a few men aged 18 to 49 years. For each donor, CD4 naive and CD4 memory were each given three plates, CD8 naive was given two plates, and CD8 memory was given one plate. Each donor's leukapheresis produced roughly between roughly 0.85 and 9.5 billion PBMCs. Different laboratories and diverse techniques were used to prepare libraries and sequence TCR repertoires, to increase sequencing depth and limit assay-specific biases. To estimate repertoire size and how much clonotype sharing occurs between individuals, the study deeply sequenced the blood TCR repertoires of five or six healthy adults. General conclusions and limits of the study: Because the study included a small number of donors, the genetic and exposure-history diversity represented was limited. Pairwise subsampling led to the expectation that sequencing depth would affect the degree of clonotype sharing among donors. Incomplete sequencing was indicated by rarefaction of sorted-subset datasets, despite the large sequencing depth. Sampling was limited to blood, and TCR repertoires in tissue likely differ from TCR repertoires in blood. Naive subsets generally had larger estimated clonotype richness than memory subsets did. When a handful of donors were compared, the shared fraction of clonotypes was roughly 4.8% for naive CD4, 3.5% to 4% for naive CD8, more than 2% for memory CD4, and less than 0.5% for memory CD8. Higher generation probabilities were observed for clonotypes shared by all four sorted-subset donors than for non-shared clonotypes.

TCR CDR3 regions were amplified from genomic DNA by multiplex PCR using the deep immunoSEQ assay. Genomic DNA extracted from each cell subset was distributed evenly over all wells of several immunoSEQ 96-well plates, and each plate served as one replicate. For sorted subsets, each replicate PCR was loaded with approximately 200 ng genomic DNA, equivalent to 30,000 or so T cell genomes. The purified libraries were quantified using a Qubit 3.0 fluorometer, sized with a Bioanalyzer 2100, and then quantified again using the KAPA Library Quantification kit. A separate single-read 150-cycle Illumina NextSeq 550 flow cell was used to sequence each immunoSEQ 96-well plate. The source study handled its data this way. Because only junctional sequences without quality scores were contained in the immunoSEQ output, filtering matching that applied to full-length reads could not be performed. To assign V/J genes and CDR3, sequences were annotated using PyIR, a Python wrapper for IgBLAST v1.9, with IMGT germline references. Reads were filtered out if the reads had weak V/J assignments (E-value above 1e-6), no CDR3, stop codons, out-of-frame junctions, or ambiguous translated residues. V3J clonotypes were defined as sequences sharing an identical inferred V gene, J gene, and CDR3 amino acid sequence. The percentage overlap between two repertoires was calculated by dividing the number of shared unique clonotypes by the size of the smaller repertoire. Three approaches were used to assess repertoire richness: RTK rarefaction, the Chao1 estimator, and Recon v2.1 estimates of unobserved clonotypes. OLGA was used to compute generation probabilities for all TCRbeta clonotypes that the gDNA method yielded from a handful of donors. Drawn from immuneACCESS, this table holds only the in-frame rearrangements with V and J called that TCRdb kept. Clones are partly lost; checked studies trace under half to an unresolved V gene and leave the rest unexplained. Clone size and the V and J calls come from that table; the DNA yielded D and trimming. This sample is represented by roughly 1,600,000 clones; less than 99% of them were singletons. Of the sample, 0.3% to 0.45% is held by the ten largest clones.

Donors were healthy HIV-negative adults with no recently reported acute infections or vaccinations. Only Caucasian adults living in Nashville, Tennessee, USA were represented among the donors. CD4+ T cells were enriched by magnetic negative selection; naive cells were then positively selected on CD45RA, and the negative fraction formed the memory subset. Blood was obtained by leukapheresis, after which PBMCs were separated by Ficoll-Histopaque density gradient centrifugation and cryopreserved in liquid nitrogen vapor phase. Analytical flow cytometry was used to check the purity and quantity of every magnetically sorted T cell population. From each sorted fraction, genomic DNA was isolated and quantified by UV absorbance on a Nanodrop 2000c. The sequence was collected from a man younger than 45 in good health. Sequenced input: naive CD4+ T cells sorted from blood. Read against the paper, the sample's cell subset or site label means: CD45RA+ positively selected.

The sequence in DNA is TGTGCCAGCAGTGAGGGGGCGGACTATGGCTACACCTTC. Translation gives CASSEGADYGYTF. The chain is assembled from TRBV6-1 and TRBJ1-2; tentative D gene TRBD1, with 6 bases matching. V drops 3 bases and J drops 3 bases, leaving 8 bases in between. From a lookup of the germline V gene, CDR1 and CDR2 are MNHNS and SASEGT. From the cysteine through the phenylalanine, the CDR3 covers 13 amino acids. The sequence is cut down to CDR3 DNA, 39 bases in frame from base 1.